A single TCR beta chain is shown here with its context. Antigen unknown. This entry is derived from a study of shared clonotypes between healthy human individuals. Study background: The cohort had a couple of women and a few men, ages 18 to 49.

Assay: immunoSEQ multiplex PCR; the TCRdb copy retains only in-frame clones and omits some. The data hold 450,000 to 700,000 clones, with about 95% observed a single time. The study, taken as a whole, reports: Among donors, clonotype sharing was expected to be affected by sequencing depth. Naive CD4 clonotype sharing across a few donors was roughly 5%.

Naive CD8 cells comprised CD45RO-negative, CCR7-positively selected cells, excluding terminally differentiated effector memory CD45RA+ cells. V trimming: 5 bases; J trimming: 2 bases; junction bases outside the gene matches: 10. This CDR3 has 16 residues. The germline V gene encodes CDR1 MNHEY and CDR2 SMNVEV (reference sequence). The chain has TRBV27 and TRBJ2-7; the match to TRBD1 covers 9 bases. The clonotype was recovered from a woman aged 25-40 years in good health. Sequenced material: naive CD8+ T cells sorted from blood. Written as DNA, the CDR3 is TGTGCCAGCAGTGCGACCGGGACAGGGATCCCCTACGAGCAGTACTTC. Translation gives CASSATGTGIPYEQYF.